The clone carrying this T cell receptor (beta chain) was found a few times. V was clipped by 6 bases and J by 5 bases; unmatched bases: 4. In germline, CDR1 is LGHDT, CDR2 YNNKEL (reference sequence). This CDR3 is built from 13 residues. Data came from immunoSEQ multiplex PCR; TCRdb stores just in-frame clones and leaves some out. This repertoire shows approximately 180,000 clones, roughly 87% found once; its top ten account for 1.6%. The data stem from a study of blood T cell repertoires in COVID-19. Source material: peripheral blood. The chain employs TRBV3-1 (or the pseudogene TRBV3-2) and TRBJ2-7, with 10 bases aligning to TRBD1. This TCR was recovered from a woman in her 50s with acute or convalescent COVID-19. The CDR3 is CASRGTGAHEQYF. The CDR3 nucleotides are TGTGCCAGCAGGGGGACAGGGGCCCACGAGCAGTACTTC.